These 27 T cell receptor delta chains originate from one sample sequenced in a study of delta chains in infants with herpesvirus infections. PBMC RNA was reverse transcribed using gamma-chain- and delta-chain-specific primers. TCRdb repeated clone calling on the RT-PCR reads with CATT. The data contain 500 or so delta-chain clones, roughly 12% of them singletons. Sequenced material: peripheral blood, taken at time point 2 of longitudinal follow-up. The origin of the receptors is a human donor who was a Ugandan infant, either HIV-exposed or HIV-unexposed (not recorded which).

A few counts support this clone. A far larger clone is a single base away, which makes a read error likely. The rearrangement joins TRDV1 to TRDJ1; 11 bases are shared with TRDD3. The CDR3 is made up of 22 amino acids. Germline V gene sequence: CDR1 TSWWSYY, CDR2 QGS. CDR3 in amino acids: CAVGEQIISPNWGIGYTDKLIF. CDR3 DNA sequence: TGTGCTGTTGGGGAACAAATCATTTCTCCCAACTGGGGGATAGGGTACACCGATAAACTCATCTTT.

Points on this clone: A far larger clone is only one base removed, so a read error is likely. The sample holds other DNA sequences that translate to the same CDR3. This sequence joins TRDV2 and TRDJ3, with TRDD3 matching 7 bases. The V and J ends lost 2 bases and 0 bases, in that order; junction bases with no gene match: 3. The germline gives CDR1 GEAIGNYY, CDR2 EKD. The CDR3 is 17 residues long. This CDR3 is CACDNWGSSWDTRQMFF. CDR3 DNA: TGTGCCTGTGACAACTGGGGAAGCTCCTGGGACACCCGACAGATGTTTTTC.

By share, this clone counts as hyperexpanded (1% or more). The same CDR3 also results from other DNA sequences found in this sample. The CDR3 region is CALGDRPTTFLNLLAYTDKLIF. CDR3 nucleotide sequence: TGTGCTCTTGGGGATCGCCCCACGACTTTCCTAAACCTACTGGCCTACACCGATAAACTCATCTTT. The chain combines TRDV1 with TRDJ1; TRDD2 is a possible D gene (6 bases). The V end lost 3 bases, the J end lost 0 bases, and 32 bases lay between the germline ends. Germline V gene sequence: CDR1 TSWWSYY, CDR2 QGS. This CDR3 has 22 amino acids.

The chain links TRDV2 to TRDJ3; 11 bases align to TRDD3. No J gene is reported in TCRdb; it was inferred here by comparing the DNA with germline. CDR1 and CDR2 (germline): GEAIGNYY, EKD. This CDR3 has 19 residues. V was clipped by 3 bases and J by 2 bases; unmatched bases: 8. The chain's CDR3 is CACDSVLGDTAWDTRQMFF. In DNA form, the CDR3 reads TGTGCCTGTGACTCCGTGCTGGGGGATACTGCCTGGGACACCCGACAGATGTTTTTC.

By its share, this clone is large. The chain links TRAV29/DV5 to TRDJ1, with TRDD3 identical over 9 bases. The germline CDR1 and CDR2 sequences are NSMFDY and ISSIKDK. This CDR3 spans 17 amino acids. Unmatched junction bases numbered 15, after V lost 4 bases and J lost 2 bases. CDR3 bases: TGTGCAGCATTTCAAGTTAAGGGGGATACTCGAACCGATAAACTCATCTTT. Amino acid sequence: CAAFQVKGDTRTDKLIF.

This clone is large by share. At one end, the junction sequence differs from germline, possibly due to a read error. V is TRDV1 and J is TRDJ1; D gene unclear. Germline V gene data show CDR1 as TSWWSYY and CDR2 as QGS. The length of the CDR3 is 16 residues. CDR3 bases: TGTGCTCTTGGAGCCGAACTCAATCCAGAAACCGGTAAACTCATCTTT. Translated: CALGAELNPETGKLIF.

This clone ranks as large (0.1 to 1%). The chain joins TRDV1 to TRDJ1; D unclear. Germline V CDR1 and CDR2: TSWWSYY, QGS. This CDR3 has 14 residues. Deletions cut 3 bases from V and 4 bases from J, with 12 bases between. The CDR3, as DNA: TGTGCTCTTGGGGAGGCCTCCAGGGACGATAAACTCATCTTT. Translating it yields CALGEASRDDKLIF.

As to this clone: A much larger clonotype is one base distant, so this may be a read error. Other nucleotide sequences from this sample produce the same CDR3. The CDR3 DNA reads as TGTGCTCTTGGGGAAAGGTTTGCGCTCTCCCCGCCTGGCCGCGGAGGATCCACCGATAAACTCATCTTT. Amino acids: CALGERFALSPPGRGGSTDKLIF. V and J are TRDV1 and TRDJ1; D is unclear. Per germline, CDR1 TSWWSYY and CDR2 QGS. V lost 2 bases and J lost 1, with 35 bases in between. The CDR3 consists of 23 residues.

Comment on this clone: This may come from a read error, since a much larger clone is one base off. This chain connects TRDV1 to TRDJ1; D is undetermined. This CDR3 region has 14 residues. Germline CDR1 TSWWSYY, CDR2 QGS. Trimming took off 5 bases at V and 8 bases at J, with 18 bases between the two ends. Here the CDR3 reads CALGRRRGRKKLIF. The CDR3 coding sequence is TGTGCTCTTGGGAGAAGGCGTGGGAGAAAAAAACTCATCTTT.

With regard to this clone: This likely reflects a read error, since a far larger clone is one base away. The chain recombines TRDV2 with TRDJ3; 10 bases are shared with TRDD3. Here the J gene came from matching the DNA to germline, since TCRdb omits it. This CDR3 has 18 amino acids. CDR1 is GEAIGNYY, CDR2 EKD, per germline. V lost 3 bases and J lost 0; bases outside the gene matches: 4. CDR3 protein: CACDPGGYSSWDTRQMFF. CDR3 nucleotide sequence: TGTGCCTGTGACCCTGGGGGATATAGCTCCTGGGACACCCGACAGATGTTTTTC.

This clone was counted a few times. This may be a read error: a much more frequent sequence differs by one nucleotide. The rearrangement uses TRDV1 and TRDJ1, with 8 nucleotides matching TRDD3. CDR1 and CDR2 (germline): TSWWSYY, QGS. There are 24 residues in the CDR3. The CDR3 protein is CALGERGIFLPGVGDPPYTDKLTF. In DNA form, the CDR3 reads TGTGCTCTTGGGGAAAGGGGGATCTTCCTTCCCGGGGTGGGGGATCCTCCGTACACCGATAAACTCACCTTT.

This clone was counted a few times. Since a much larger clone is just one base distant, this may be a read error. This chain connects TRDV3 to TRDJ3, with TRDD3 matching 8 bases. The germline gives CDR1 TVYSNPD, CDR2 GDNSRS (reference sequence). There are 14 residues in the CDR3. This CDR3 is CAFGGYWDTRQLFF. DNA for the CDR3: TGTGCCTTTGGGGGATATTGGGACACCCGACAGCTGTTTTTC.

By its share, this clone is large. The rearrangement joins TRAV38-2/DV8 to TRDJ1; perhaps TRDD3 as D (6 bases). This CDR3 has 16 residues. V was trimmed by 1 base and J by 1 base, leaving 14 bases between them. Germline V gives CDR1 TSESDYY, CDR2 QEAYKQQN. The CDR3 DNA follows: TGTGCTTATAGGAGCCCGGGGATGAGGGGCACCGATAAACTCATCTTT. Amino acid sequence: CAYRSPGMRGTDKLIF.

This clone occurred a few times. A much larger clone differs by one base, so this may be a read error. Other DNA sequences in this specimen translate into the identical CDR3. The chain combines TRDV1 with TRDJ1, with 11 bases matching TRDD3. V lost 4 bases and J lost 3; bases outside the gene matches: 25. The CDR3 spans 22 residues. The V gene's germline CDR1 is TSWWSYY and CDR2 QGS. CDR3 bases: TGTGCTCTTGGGGGGGTTAAGGGCGTACTGGGGGATAAGGCTGTCTCGTCCGATAAACTCATCTTT. Its translation: CALGGVKGVLGDKAVSSDKLIF.

A note on this clone: With a much larger clone just one base away, this may be a read error. The sample contains more than one DNA sequence encoding this CDR3. The J gene is TRDJ1, the V gene TRDV1; 9 positions match TRDD3. The CDR3 totals 21 residues. Germline loops: CDR1 TSWWSYY, CDR2 QGS. V shed 2 bases and J 0 bases; nucleotides not matched to a gene: 19. This chain's CDR3 is CALGEGSGLGGYIGYTDKLIF. DNA for the CDR3: TGTGCTCTTGGGGAAGGGTCGGGACTCGGGGGATACATTGGATACACCGATAAACTCATCTTT.

With respect to this clone: A single base separates this from a much larger clone, so it may be a read error. The V call is TRDV1, the J call TRDJ1, with 12 positions matching TRDD3. The CDR3 is 26 residues long. V shed 0 bases, J shed 0 bases, and the junction held 29 bases outside the gene matches. Looked up from germline, CDR1 is TSWWSYY and CDR2 is QGS. CDR3 nucleotides: TGTGCTCTTGGGGAACTAGCGGTGGGTCCTACGGTACTGGGGGATACTTCTCCCCCGTACACCGATAAACTCATCTTT. The encoded protein is CALGELAVGPTVLGDTSPPYTDKLIF.

As to this clone: A much bigger clone sits one base away, suggesting this may be a read error. The chain carries TRDV3 and TRDJ1; 13 bases match TRDD3. The CDR3 consists of 25 residues. The ends lost 4 bases at V and 5 bases at J; junction bases unmatched: 40. Germline V gene data show CDR1 as TVYSNPD and CDR2 as GDNSRS (reference sequence). CDR3: CASPPHSSIGYLLAHWGIRGDKLIF. As DNA, the CDR3 is TGTGCCTCACCCCCTCATTCCTCTATCGGTTATCTCCTCGCTCACTGGGGGATACGAGGGGATAAACTCATCTTT.

This clone is medium-sized by share. This chain links TRDV1 with TRDJ2, with TRDD3 matching 8 bases. This CDR3 is built from 21 residues. V lost 1 base, J lost 4 bases, and 20 bases stayed unmatched. Looked up from germline, CDR1 is TSWWSYY and CDR2 is QGS. Here the CDR3 reads CALGEHWLGGLGEDSTAQLFF. The CDR3 DNA is TGTGCTCTTGGGGAACATTGGCTCGGCGGGCTGGGGGAAGATTCGACAGCACAACTCTTCTTT.

This clone was observed a few times. The V and J genes are TRDV2 and TRDJ3; 13 nucleotides align to TRDD3. The J gene, absent from TCRdb, was called here by matching the DNA to germline. With V trimmed by 0 bases and J by 4 bases, 11 bases remained unmatched. Germline values: CDR1 GEAIGNYY, CDR2 EKD. This CDR3 region has 21 residues. CDR3 protein: CACDTVLGDTRGSWDTRQMFF. The CDR3 coding sequence is TGTGCCTGTGACACCGTACTGGGGGATACGCGGGGATCTTGGGACACCCGACAGATGTTTTTC.

This clone counts as large. The same CDR3 is also encoded by other DNA sequences in this sample. This chain uses TRDV1 with TRDJ1, with no clear D. The germline V gene has CDR1 TSWWSYY and CDR2 QGS. This CDR3 spans 23 amino acids. Trimming left V 2 bases short and J 1 base short, with 35 bases between. The CDR3 DNA is TGTGCTCTTGGGGAAAGGTTTGCGCTCTCCCCACCTGGCCGCGGAGGATCCACCGATAAACTCATCTTT. Translating gives CALGERFALSPPGRGGSTDKLIF.

Details on this clone: This may be a read error, as it is one base from a much larger clone. V usage is TRDV1 and J usage is TRDJ1; 8 bases match TRDD3. Germline lookup yields CDR1 TSWWSYY and CDR2 QGS. After removal of 0 bases from V and 0 bases from J, the junction contained 18 bases not matched to a gene. The CDR3 runs to 21 residues. The CDR3 DNA reads as TGTGCTCTTGGGGAACTAAACCCCTGCCTGTACTGGGGGCCCTACACCGATAAACTCATCTTT. Protein: CALGELNPCLYWGPYTDKLIF.

The rearrangement uses TRDV2 and TRDJ3; tentative D call: TRDD3 (5 bases). The germline gives CDR1 GEAIGNYY, CDR2 EKD. Trimming left V 1 base short and J 0 bases short, with 15 bases between. This CDR3 region has 19 residues. In nucleotides, the CDR3 is TGTGCCTGTGACACGGGGGGGCCACAAAGCTCCTGGGACACCCGACAGATGTTTTTC. Protein: CACDTGGPQSSWDTRQMFF.

Within the sample, this clone is large. The V and J genes are TRAV29/DV5 and TRDJ1; D gene ambiguous. Trimming stripped 1 base from V and 3 bases from J, with 25 bases between. CDR3 length: 18 amino acids. Germline CDR1 and CDR2: NSMFDY and ISSIKDK. The chain's CDR3 is CAASTILLRPPQADKLIF. Written as DNA, the CDR3 is TGTGCAGCAAGCACCATTCTACTGAGGCCCCCTCAGGCCGATAAACTCATCTTT.

On this clone: A much larger clone differs from this one at a single base, so this may be a read error. The chain is built from TRDV1 and TRDJ1; 10 nucleotides agree with TRDD3. Matching the DNA to germline supplied the J gene, which TCRdb does not give. The CDR3 has 22 amino acids. Germline CDR1 is TSWWSYY and CDR2 is QGS. The CDR3 sequence is CALWEHFITQVLGDSYTDKLIF. CDR3 bases: TGTGCTCTTTGGGAACACTTTATCACTCAAGTACTGGGGGATTCCTACACCGATAAACTCATCTTT.

By sample fraction, this clone is large. The J gene is TRDJ1, the V gene TRDV1; D is possibly TRDD3 (5 bases). This CDR3 region has 15 residues. Germline CDR1 TSWWSYY, CDR2 QGS. Trimming left V 7 bases short and J 0 bases short, with 15 bases between. The CDR3 here is CALVTGIPDTDKLIF. The CDR3 DNA reads TGTGCTCTTGTTACTGGCATCCCGGACACCGATAAACTCATCTTT.

As to this clone: This likely came from a read error, as a far larger clone is one base away. The chain links TRDV1 to TRDJ1; 7 bases are a match to TRDD3. Germline CDR1 reads TSWWSYY; CDR2 reads QGS. The CDR3 extends over 21 amino acids. The CDR3 reads CALEELAVSHEGDSNTDKLIF. CDR3 DNA sequence: TGTGCTCTTGAGGAACTAGCAGTTTCTCACGAGGGGGATTCAAACACCGATAAACTCATCTTT.

By proportion, this clone is hyperexpanded. This sequence joins TRDV1 and TRDJ1, with 12 bases fitting TRDD3. Losses at the gene ends were 5 bases for V and 4 bases for J; bases not matched to a gene: 26. Germline values: CDR1 TSWWSYY, CDR2 QGS. The CDR3 loop spans 22 amino acids. The CDR3 protein is CALGTSYLEASTGGYFSDKLIF. Written as DNA, the CDR3 is TGTGCTCTTGGGACTTCCTACCTAGAGGCCAGTACTGGGGGATACTTCAGCGATAAACTCATCTTT.